A single sample gave rise to the 28 T cell receptor beta chains below, sequenced in a study of shared clonotypes between healthy human individuals. Assay used: immunoSEQ multiplex PCR; TCRdb lists only in-frame clones, some missing. The sample lists under 650,000 clones, almost 97% seen once, with roughly 0.06% in the top ten. Sequencing used naive CD4+ T cells sorted from blood. Stated subset: CD45RA+ positively selected. These receptor sequences come from a woman in her twenties or thirties in good health.

V usage is TRBV19 and J usage is TRBJ1-1; TRBD1 aligns across 8 bases. Germline V gene lookup returns CDR1 LNHDA and CDR2 SQIVND (reference sequence). The CDR3 has 15 residues. V trimming: 5 bases; J trimming: 0 bases; junction bases outside the gene matches: 5. CDR3 nucleotide sequence: TGTGCCAGTAGTGCCGGGACAGGTTTGAACACTGAAGCTTTCTTT. It specifies CASSAGTGLNTEAFF.

The chain recombines TRBV15 with TRBJ2-1, with TRBD2 matching over 7 bases. The germline gives CDR1 LNHNV, CDR2 YYDKDF (reference sequence). The CDR3 is 15 residues long. Losses at the gene ends were 7 bases for V and 9 bases for J; bases not matched to a gene: 15. CDR3 sequence reads: CATTEVSRGSGEQFF. The CDR3 DNA sequence: TGTGCCACCACCGAAGTATCACGCGGGAGTGGTGAGCAGTTCTTC. Full variable domain (missing parts from reference TRBV15 and TRBJ2-1): DAMVIQNPRYQVTQFGKPVTLSCSQTLNHNVMYWYQQKSSQAPKLLFHYYDKDFNNEADTPDNFQSRRPNTSFCFLDIRSPGLGDTAMYLCATTEVSRGSGEQFFGPGTRLTVL.

The genes are TRBV29-1 and TRBJ2-5; D gene unclear. The CDR3 is 13 amino acids. Germline V gene sequence: CDR1 SQVTM, CDR2 ANQGSEA. Trimming pared 4 bases from V and 2 bases from J, leaving 11 bases between. The CDR3 DNA is TGCAGCGTTGGACACGGGTCACAAGAGACCCAGTACTTC. Protein sequence: CSVGHGSQETQYF. Drawing the rest from reference TRBV29-1 and TRBJ2-5, the complete variable domain is SAVISQKPSRDICQRGTSLTIQCQVDSQVTMMFWYRQQPGQSLTLIATANQGSEATYESGFVIDKFPISRPNLTFSTLTVSNMSPEDSSIYLCSVGHGSQETQYFGPGTRLLVL.

The chain is built from TRBV4-2 and TRBJ2-7, with D tentatively TRBD1 or TRBD2 (5 bases each). The CDR3 is made up of 16 amino acids. V lost 0 bases and J lost 5, with 17 bases in between. CDR1 and CDR2 from the germline V gene are LGHNA and YNFKEQ. The CDR3 sequence: CASSQDWGRGGHEQYF. The CDR3, as DNA: TGTGCCAGCAGCCAAGATTGGGGCCGCGGAGGACACGAGCAGTACTTC.

The chain joins TRBV11-2 to TRBJ1-2; possible D gene TRBD1, 6 bases. Germline-derived CDR1 and CDR2 are SGHAT and FQNNGV. Deletions cut 0 bases from V and 6 bases from J, with 11 bases between. This CDR3 spans 14 amino acids. CDR3 protein: CASSLDRSGDGYTF. The DNA of the CDR3 is TGTGCCAGCAGCTTAGATCGGTCAGGGGATGGCTACACCTTC.

The rearrangement joins TRBV11-2 to TRBJ2-1, with D perhaps TRBD2 (6 bases). Germline values: CDR1 SGHAT, CDR2 FQNNGV. The V and J ends lost 3 bases and 4 bases respectively, with 7 bases between them. CDR3 size: 13 residues. CDR3 in DNA: TGTGCCAGCAGCTTCGGGACTTACAATGAGCAGTTCTTC. Translation gives CASSFGTYNEQFF.

Of note for this clone: The junction differs from germline at one of its ends, possibly a read error. This chain connects TRBV7-9 to TRBJ1-1; D ambiguous. Germline loops: CDR1 SEHNR, CDR2 FQNEAQ (reference sequence). The CDR3 has 13 amino acids. The CDR3 sequence is CASSLAAATEAFF. The DNA for the CDR3 is TGTGCCAGCAGCCTAGCGGCGGCCACTGAAGCTTTCTTT.

The chain uses TRBV28 and TRBJ2-1; TRBD2 agrees at 10 bases. This CDR3 has 17 amino acids. Trimming cost V 4 bases and J 4 bases; bases outside gene matches: 10. Germline values: CDR1 MDHEN, CDR2 SYDVKM. For the CDR3, the DNA is TGTGCCAGCAGTTCGACCTTTAGGACTAGCGGTTACAATGAGCAGTTCTTC. This gives the protein CASSSTFRTSGYNEQFF.

For this clone: Other DNA sequences in the same sample also yield this CDR3. This chain joins TRBV18 and TRBJ2-5; D unclear. V dropped 1 base and J dropped 2 bases, with 2 bases sitting between them. CDR1 is KGHSH, CDR2 LQKENI, per germline. CDR3 size: 12 residues. CDR3 loop: CASSPQQETQYF. DNA for the CDR3: TGTGCCAGCTCACCACAACAAGAGACCCAGTACTTC. The full variable domain, rest sourced from reference TRBV18 and TRBJ2-5, is NAGVMQNPRHLVRRRGQEARLRCSPMKGHSHVYWYRQLPEEGLKFMVYLQKENIIDESGMPKERFSAEFPKEGPSILRIQQVVRGDSAAYFCASSPQQETQYFGPGTRLLVL.

The chain joins TRBV5-1 to TRBJ1-1; unclear D gene. V lost 2 bases and J 11 bases, leaving 13 bases between the germline ends. The CDR3 length is 12 residues. In germline, CDR1 is SGHRS, CDR2 YFSETQ. CDR3 in DNA: TGCGCCAGCAGCTTTACCGGGGATAGGGCTTTCTTT. It specifies CASSFTGDRAFF. The full variable domain, in which reference TRBV5-1 and TRBJ1-1 provide the parts outside the CDR3, is KAGVTQTPRYLIKTRGQQVTLSCSPISGHRSVSWYQQTPGQGLQFLFEYFSETQRNKGNFPGRFSGRQFSNSRSEMNVSTLELGDSALYLCASSFTGDRAFFGQGTRLTVV.

This chain joins TRBV5-1 and TRBJ2-3; D not certain. V was clipped by 1 base and J by 0 bases, with 15 bases between them. Germline V gene lookup returns CDR1 SGHRS and CDR2 YFSETQ. The CDR3 is 17 amino acids. The CDR3 loop reads CASSLTAGLPSTDTQYF. The CDR3, as DNA: TGCGCCAGCAGCTTGACGGCAGGCCTCCCTAGCACAGATACGCAGTATTTT.

CDR3 protein: CASSPGLREQFF. For the CDR3, the DNA is TGTGCCAGCAGTCCGGGACTTCGTGAGCAGTTCTTC. V and J are TRBV2 and TRBJ2-1; TRBD2 might be the D (6 bases). Trimming left V 5 bases short and J 9 bases short, with 11 bases between. There are 12 residues in the CDR3. The germline gives CDR1 SNHLY, CDR2 FYNNEI. The full variable domain, completed using reference TRBV2 and TRBJ2-1, is EPEVTQTPSHQVTQMGQEVILRCVPISNHLYFYWYRQILGQKVEFLVSFYNNEISEKSEIFDDQFSVERPDGSNFTLKIRSTKLEDSAMYFCASSPGLREQFFGPGTRLTVL.

The rearrangement uses TRBV6-5 and TRBJ2-7; tentative D call: TRBD1 (5 bases). Trimming removed 5 bases at V and 9 bases at J, with 11 bases between. The germline gives CDR1 MNHEY, CDR2 SVGAGI. This CDR3 is 11 amino acids long. CDR3 nucleotides: TGTGCCAGCAGTCGACAGAACGGGCAGTACTTC. This codes for CASSRQNGQYF.

The chain employs TRBV28 and TRBJ2-1; 12 nucleotides agree with TRBD2. The CDR3 is 18 amino acids. Losses at the gene ends were 7 bases for V and 0 bases for J; bases not matched to a gene: 10. Germline V gene data show CDR1 as MDHEN and CDR2 as SYDVKM. The CDR3 spells CASTVLAGGPFSYNEQFF. CDR3 DNA sequence: TGTGCCAGCACCGTTCTAGCGGGAGGGCCCTTCTCCTACAATGAGCAGTTCTTC.

The gene calls are TRBV7-9 and TRBJ1-5, with a possible D match to TRBD1 (5 bases). CDR1 and CDR2 (germline): SEHNR, FQNEAQ (reference sequence). This CDR3 is built from 13 residues. V lost 1 base, J lost 4 bases, and 5 bases lay in between. The CDR3 sequence is CASSLGQNQPQHF. The DNA for the CDR3 is TGTGCCAGCAGCTTAGGACAGAATCAGCCCCAGCATTTT. Full variable domain (remainder filled in from reference TRBV7-9 and TRBJ1-5): DTGVSQNPRHKITKRGQNVTFRCDPISEHNRLYWYRQTLGQGPEFLTYFQNEAQLEKSRLLSDRFSAERPKGSFSTLEIQRTEQGDSAMYLCASSLGQNQPQHFGDGTRLSIL.

V is TRBV6-5 and J is TRBJ2-1; TRBD1 matches at 9 bases. Germline trimming cut 6 bases from V and 6 bases from J; bases unmatched to any gene: 3. CDR1 and CDR2 (germline): MNHEY, SVGAGI. The CDR3 spans 13 residues. CDR3 in amino acids: CASSRTGVNEQFF. For the CDR3, the DNA is TGTGCCAGCAGCCGGACAGGGGTCAATGAGCAGTTCTTC.

The rearrangement uses TRBV2 and TRBJ1-5, with D hard to call. This CDR3 contains 15 residues. The germline CDR1 and CDR2 sequences are SNHLY and FYNNEI. Trimming took off 5 bases at V and 2 bases at J, with 13 bases between the two ends. CDR3 sequence (DNA): TGTGCCAGCAGTTGGGAAAAACTGGGCAATCAGCCCCAGCATTTT. Amino acids: CASSWEKLGNQPQHF.

The chain is built from TRBV5-1 and TRBJ2-1, with 10 nucleotides matching TRBD2. J gave up 8 bases and V 4 bases, and 6 bases lay outside the gene matches. Germline V lookup: CDR1 SGHRS, CDR2 YFSETQ. The CDR3 has 14 residues. The CDR3 protein is CASSPLAGVDEQFF. The DNA of the CDR3 is TGCGCCAGCAGCCCTCTAGCGGGAGTTGATGAGCAGTTCTTC.

The chain joins TRBV7-6 to TRBJ2-2; D perhaps matches TRBD2 (5 bases). Germline-derived CDR1 and CDR2 are SGHVS and FNYEAQ. CDR3 length: 15 residues. The V and J ends lost 2 bases and 5 bases respectively, with 12 bases between them. CDR3 coding DNA: TGTGCCAGCAGCTTAATGGGGAGCTTGACCGGGGAGCTGTTTTTT. It codes for CASSLMGSLTGELFF. Full variable domain (rest looked up from reference TRBV7-6 and TRBJ2-2): GAGVSQSPRYKVTKRGQDVALRCDPISGHVSLYWYRQALGQGPEFLTYFNYEAQQDKSGLPNDRFSAERPEGSISTLTIQRTEQRDSAMYRCASSLMGSLTGELFFGEGSRLTVL.

The chain joins TRBV5-1 to TRBJ1-1; D unresolved. Germline lookup yields CDR1 SGHRS and CDR2 YFSETQ. Between the trimmed V and J ends, which lost 2 bases and 1 base, there was a span of 18 bases. The length of the CDR3 is 17 residues. In DNA form, the CDR3 reads TGCGCCAGCAGCTTATTACGCGGATTCAGGTCGAACACTGAAGCTTTCTTT. Amino acid sequence: CASSLLRGFRSNTEAFF.

The V gene is TRBV10-1, the J gene TRBJ2-7; either TRBD1 or TRBD2 may supply D (5 bases each). The CDR3 covers 13 residues. Germline values: CDR1 WNHNN, CDR2 SYGVQD (reference sequence). V lost 6 bases to trimming and J lost 6 bases, with 15 bases between them. The CDR3 here is CASSRGPSGEQYF. CDR3 nucleotide sequence: TGCGCCAGCAGCCGGGGCCCCTCGGGCGAGCAGTACTTC.

The chain is built from TRBV18 and TRBJ2-1, with a tentative D call TRBD1 (5 bases). Deletions cut 8 bases from V and 6 bases from J, with 14 bases between. The germline gives CDR1 KGHSH, CDR2 LQKENI. The CDR3 contains 13 residues. The CDR3 nucleotides read TGTGCCAGCCGACCCGGACAAGTCAATGAGCAGTTCTTC. It yields the protein CASRPGQVNEQFF.

The V and J genes are TRBV2 and TRBJ2-5, with TRBD2 matching 9 bases. Germline V gene lookup returns CDR1 SNHLY and CDR2 FYNNEI. The CDR3 totals 14 residues. V lost 8 bases, J lost 11 bases, and 15 bases stayed unmatched. The CDR3 loop reads CASEWIAGAFRQYF. The CDR3 bases are TGTGCCAGCGAATGGATAGCGGGAGCTTTTCGACAGTACTTC.

V and J are TRBV6-6 and TRBJ2-3; D gene uncertain. CDR1 is MNHNY and CDR2 is SVGAGI in the germline V gene (reference sequence). CDR3 length equals 16 residues. Trimming took off 0 bases at V and 2 bases at J, with 12 bases between the two ends. DNA for the CDR3: TGTGCCAGCAGTTACTCGACCCTAGGGCTCACAGATACGCAGTATTTT. It codes for CASSYSTLGLTDTQYF.

The CDR3: CASSQGGTVYEQYF. CDR3 nucleotide sequence: TGTGCCAGCAGCCAGGGGGGGACGGTCTACGAGCAGTACTTC. The chain links TRBV4-2 to TRBJ2-7; TRBD2 matches 7 bases. Germline CDR1 is LGHNA and CDR2 is YNFKEQ. The CDR3 is made up of 14 amino acids. The junction had 5 bases not matched to a gene; V was cut back by 3 bases and J by 3 bases.

The CDR3 here is CSVGREHGYTF. DNA of the CDR3: TGCAGCGTTGGCAGGGAGCATGGCTACACCTTC. The chain couples TRBV29-1 to TRBJ1-2; maybe TRBD1 (5 bases). Germline V gene data show CDR1 as SQVTM and CDR2 as ANQGSEA. V was pared by 4 bases and J by 6 bases, with 9 bases between. This CDR3 comprises 11 residues.

This chain uses TRBV6-6 with TRBJ1-1; D gene unclear. Germline V gives CDR1 MNHNY, CDR2 SVGAGI (reference sequence). V lost 6 bases to trimming and J lost 0 bases, with 14 bases between them. CDR3 size: 15 residues. Written as DNA, the CDR3 is TGTGCCAGCAGAACCCGGGAAACTATGAACACTGAAGCTTTCTTT. This sequence encodes CASRTRETMNTEAFF.

In its sample, this clone was seen once. The CDR3 region is CASSQDGTSGFNEQFF. CDR3 in DNA: TGTGCCAGCAGCCAAGATGGGACTAGCGGATTTAATGAGCAGTTCTTC. V gene TRBV4-2 combines with J gene TRBJ2-1; 11 positions match TRBD2. The length of the CDR3 is 16 residues. Germline values: CDR1 LGHNA, CDR2 YNFKEQ. The ends lost 0 bases at V and 7 bases at J; junction bases unmatched: 5.